Below, 27 T cell receptor beta chains from the same sample are listed, as sequenced in a study of T cell repertoires in cytomegalovirus infection. TCRdb reanalysed the reads using MiXCR and keeps one entry per CDR3 protein. There are approximately 400,000 distinct CDR3 sequences in the sample; approximately 32% occur only once, and around 13% lies in the top ten. The sequencing input was PBMCs. The receptors were gathered from a human donor in good health (CMV status not recorded). Some clones in this sample may be carry-over from other donors' samples.

This clonotype was counted ten times or more. The gene calls are TRBV7-8 and TRBJ2-2; the D call may be TRBD1 or TRBD2 (5 bases each). This CDR3 is 16 amino acids long. Germline CDR1 reads SGHVS; CDR2 reads FQNEAQ. V lost 0 bases and J 2 bases, leaving 10 bases between the germline ends. The CDR3 DNA reads TGTGCCAGCAGCTTAGCGGGACCTATTAACACCGGGGAGCTGTTTTTT. Translated, it gives CASSLAGPINTGELFF.

A note on this clonotype: This may arise from a read error, as a much more abundant clone is one base away. V is TRBV7-2 and J is TRBJ1-1; TRBD1 matches 9 bases. The J segment lost 10 bases and the V segment lost 4 bases, leaving 7 bases of the junction unmatched. The CDR3 covers 13 residues. Looked up from germline, CDR1 is SGHTA and CDR2 is FQGNSA. CDR3: CASSYGTGSGAFF. The CDR3 DNA follows: TGTGCCAGCAGCTACGGGACAGGGAGCGGAGCTTTCTTT.

On this clonotype: A much more abundant neighbour one base away suggests this may be a read error. The V call is TRBV6-1, the J call TRBJ2-7, with a possible D match to TRBD1 (6 bases). This CDR3 has 15 amino acids. The germline V gene encodes CDR1 MNHNS and CDR2 SASEGT. In DNA form, the CDR3 reads TGTTCCAGCAGTGAAGCTTTCAGGGGTAACTTCGAGCAGTACTTC. It specifies CSSSEAFRGNFEQYF.

This clonotype was detected only a few times. The CDR3 coding sequence is TGCAGTGCTAGAGAGGGCAGGGGAGGTCAGAGCAATCAGCCCCAGCATTTT. Translating gives CSAREGRGGQSNQPQHF. V is TRBV20-1 and J is TRBJ1-5, with a tentative D call TRBD1 (6 bases). V lost 0 bases and J 1 base, leaving 16 bases between the germline ends. This CDR3 has 17 residues. CDR1 and CDR2 from the germline V gene are DFQATT and SNEGSKA (reference sequence).

This chain joins TRBV12-3 or TRBV12-4 and TRBJ2-3; TRBD2 matches 11 bases. This CDR3 contains 17 residues. The junction had 8 bases not matched to a gene; V was cut back by 6 bases and J by 0 bases. CDR3 nucleotides: TGTGCCAGCAGGACCCGACTAGCGGGGTCTAGCACAGATACGCAGTATTTT. This gives the protein CASRTRLAGSSTDTQYF.

This clonotype was detected many times. The V call is TRBV12-3 or TRBV12-4, the J call TRBJ1-5; the match to TRBD1 covers 9 bases. The CDR3 consists of 16 residues. The ends lost 6 bases at V and 4 bases at J; junction bases unmatched: 10. The CDR3 bases are TGTGCCAGCAGCCCCGCCGGGACAGGGTGGAATCAGCCCCAGCATTTT. Translation: CASSPAGTGWNQPQHF.

Ten or more counts support this clonotype. The chain combines TRBV7-2 with TRBJ1-1; D is ambiguous. This CDR3 has 14 residues. The V gene's germline CDR1 is SGHTA and CDR2 FQGNSA. The V gene lost 6 bases and the J gene lost 5 bases, with 16 bases spanning the gap. The CDR3 protein is CASRRESRSTEAFF. As DNA, the CDR3 is TGTGCCAGCAGACGGGAGAGTCGGTCTACTGAAGCTTTCTTT.

In regard to this clonotype: Germline and junction disagree at one end, which may indicate a read error. This chain connects TRBV7-1 to TRBJ1-1, with TRBD1 as a possible D gene (6 bases). TRBV7-1 is designated an ORF whose function remains uncertain. The CDR3 has 16 residues. The CDR3: CASSAGHEIMNTEAIF. The CDR3 bases are TGTGCCAGCAGCGCGGGACATGAGATAATGAACACTGAAGCTATCTTT.

Turning to this clonotype: This clone may be a read error of a much larger clone one base away. Since no conserved phenylalanine or tryptophan closes the CDR3, a read error is the likely cause. The chain couples TRBV7-2 to TRBJ2-4; D is tentatively TRBD1 or TRBD2 (5 bases each). The V gene's germline CDR1 is SGHTA and CDR2 FQGNSA. The V end was cut by 5 bases, the J end by 0 bases, with 14 bases between. The CDR3 length is 16 residues. This chain's CDR3 is CASSPGAALAKNIQYL. The CDR3 DNA follows: TGTGCCAGCAGCCCCGGGGCAGCTCTAGCCAAAAACATTCAGTACTTA.

Comment on this clonotype: One junction end does not reproduce the germline sequence, and a read error may be involved. The chain is built from TRBV23-1 and TRBJ2-5, with a possible D match to TRBD1 (7 bases). TRBV23-1 is filed as an ORF, its function uncertain. This CDR3 region has 15 residues. CDR3 sequence (DNA): TGCGCCAGCATTCAAGGAGGGGGCGACCAAGAGACCCAGTACTTC. It is translated as CASIQGGGDQETQYF.

The chain's CDR3 is CASSLLAGGPGEQFF. The DNA of the CDR3 is TGTGCCAGCAGTCTGCTAGCGGGGGGGCCGGGTGAGCAGTTCTTC. The chain has TRBV6-5 and TRBJ2-1; TRBD2 agrees at 12 bases. Trimming removed 5 bases from V and 9 bases from J; junction bases left unmatched: 8. The CDR3 consists of 15 residues. In germline, CDR1 is MNHEY, CDR2 SVGAGI.

The chain couples TRBV5-6 to TRBJ2-5, with 9 bases matching TRBD1. Germline V gene data show CDR1 as SGHDT and CDR2 as YYEEEE. V lost 2 bases, J lost 3 bases, and 5 bases stayed unmatched. This CDR3 is built from 15 residues. The DNA of the CDR3 is TGTGCCAGCAGCTTTATGACAGGGGGAGAAGAGACCCAGTACTTC. Its protein is CASSFMTGGEETQYF.

J is TRBJ2-4 and V is TRBV19; 7 bases map to TRBD1. This CDR3 is 16 amino acids long. The germline V gene encodes CDR1 LNHDA and CDR2 SQIVND (reference sequence). Trimming at V came to 5 bases and at J to 0 bases, leaving 7 bases not matched to a gene. CDR3 residues: CASSVQTGSAKNIQYF. As DNA, the CDR3 is TGTGCCAGTAGTGTTCAGACAGGGTCAGCCAAAAACATTCAGTACTTC.

In DNA form, the CDR3 reads TGTGCCAGCAGCCACCGGACAGGAGGAAGAAACTATGGCTACACCTTC. Encoded protein: CASSHRTGGRNYGYTF. This chain connects TRBV14 to TRBJ1-2, with TRBD1 matching 7 bases. The V gene end was trimmed by 3 bases and the J gene end by 2 bases; junction bases not matched to a gene: 9. The CDR3 runs to 16 residues. Germline loops: CDR1 SGHDN, CDR2 FVKESK.

The V and J genes are TRBV12-3 or TRBV12-4 and TRBJ1-5; D remains unclear. V was trimmed by 4 bases and J by 9 bases, leaving 10 bases between them. The CDR3 totals 12 residues. The CDR3 bases are TGTGCCAGCAGTTGGATCCATCGGCCCCAGCATTTT. Its protein is CASSWIHRPQHF.

This chain uses TRBV12-3 or TRBV12-4 with TRBJ2-2, with D hard to call. Trimming took off 8 bases at V and 0 bases at J, with 10 bases between the two ends. The CDR3 is 14 residues long. The DNA for the CDR3 is TGTGCCAGCCGTGGCGGATCGAACACCGGGGAGCTGTTTTTT. It encodes CASRGGSNTGELFF.

V usage is TRBV2 and J usage is TRBJ2-1; D might be TRBD2 (5 bases). CDR1 and CDR2 from the germline V gene are SNHLY and FYNNEI. V shed 6 bases and J shed 3 bases, with 9 bases lying between them. The CDR3 is made up of 13 amino acids. CDR3 in amino acids: CASSSEGYNEQFF. In DNA, the CDR3 is TGTGCCAGCAGCTCAGAGGGCTACAATGAGCAGTTCTTC.

With regard to this clonotype: A read error is possible here, since a much larger clone lies one base away. The chain has TRBV7-2 and TRBJ2-1; 9 bases agree with TRBD2. Germline loops: CDR1 SGHTA, CDR2 FQGNSA. The CDR3 contains 16 residues. CDR3 sequence: CASSLEGTSTANEQLF. CDR3 in DNA: TGTGCCAGCAGCTTAGAGGGGACTAGCACAGCCAATGAGCAGTTATTC.

This clonotype was seen a handful of times. V and J are TRBV5-6 and TRBJ2-1; TRBD1 agrees at 7 bases. This CDR3 has 16 amino acids. The V gene's germline CDR1 is SGHDT and CDR2 YYEEEE. Unmatched junction bases numbered 10, after V lost 2 bases and J lost 5 bases. The CDR3 protein is CASSFLLGQRNNEQFF. Here the CDR3 DNA reads TGTGCCAGCAGCTTCCTACTGGGACAGAGAAACAATGAGCAGTTCTTC.

V gene TRBV12-3 or TRBV12-4 combines with J gene TRBJ2-3; the D is unclear. Trimming pared 1 base from V and 5 bases from J, leaving 7 bases between. The CDR3 extends over 13 amino acids. The chain's CDR3 is CASSLVGKDTQYF. CDR3 nucleotide sequence: TGTGCCAGCAGTTTAGTCGGTAAAGATACGCAGTATTTT.

The table lists this clonotype with many counts. This rearrangement joins TRBV7-6 to TRBJ2-5, with a possible D match to TRBD1 (6 bases). Per germline, CDR1 SGHVS and CDR2 FNYEAQ. The length of the CDR3 is 14 residues. With 5 bases removed from V and 2 bases from J, the gap between germline ends came to 12 bases. CDR3 loop: CASSADRNQETQYF. The CDR3 nucleotides read TGTGCCAGCAGCGCGGACAGAAATCAAGAGACCCAGTACTTC. The complete variable domain, with remaining parts taken from reference TRBV7-6 and TRBJ2-5, reads GAGVSQSPRYKVTKRGQDVALRCDPISGHVSLYWYRQALGQGPEFLTYFNYEAQQDKSGLPNDRFSAERPEGSISTLTIQRTEQRDSAMYRCASSADRNQETQYFGPGTRLLVL.

This chain connects TRBV12-3 or TRBV12-4 to TRBJ2-1; D is ambiguous. V was pared by 1 base and J by 7 bases, with 11 bases between. This CDR3 spans 14 amino acids. The CDR3 is CASSLGPPENEQFF. CDR3 in DNA: TGTGCCAGCAGTTTAGGGCCACCGGAGAATGAGCAGTTCTTC.

The CDR3 region has the DNA TGTGCCAGCAGCTTTAGGGGGGGCGACTACACCTTC. Translation gives CASSFRGGDYTF. V is TRBV5-4 and J is TRBJ1-2; the D gene is possibly TRBD1 (6 bases). Between the trimmed V and J ends, which lost 2 bases and 10 bases, there was a span of 12 bases. The CDR3 totals 12 residues. Germline lookup yields CDR1 SGHNT and CDR2 YYREEE (reference sequence).

This clonotype was detected a few times. This chain joins TRBV20-1 and TRBJ1-6; no clear D gene. This CDR3 region has 13 residues. Germline CDR1 and CDR2: DFQATT and SNEGSKA (reference sequence). The V end lost 7 bases, the J end lost 0 bases, and 7 bases lay between the germline ends. The CDR3 DNA is TGCAGTGGCGCGAGCTCCTATAATTCACCCCTCCACTTT. This gives the protein CSGASSYNSPLHF.

A remark on this clonotype: A much larger clone is a single base away; this may be a read error. V gene TRBV6-1 combines with J gene TRBJ1-3; D not certain. This CDR3 is built from 14 residues. Germline assignment: CDR1 MNHNS and CDR2 SASEGT. As DNA, the CDR3 is TGTTCCAGCAGTAACAAGAACTCTGGAAACACCATATATTTT. It encodes CSSSNKNSGNTIYF.

As regards this clonotype: A read error may produce the germline difference seen at one junction end. DNA for the CDR3: TGTGCCAGCAGTCTAGGGACAGCTAGGACGCCGTATTTT. Translation gives CASSLGTARTPYF. The chain has TRBV27 and TRBJ2-3; 7 nucleotides agree with TRBD1. CDR3 length equals 13 residues. The germline V gene encodes CDR1 MNHEY and CDR2 SMNVEV (reference sequence).

CDR3 region: CASSMDYRISYEQYF. The CDR3, as DNA: TGTGCCAGCAGTATGGACTACCGTATCTCCTACGAGCAGTACTTC. The chain links TRBV12-3 or TRBV12-4 to TRBJ2-7; weak D call: TRBD2 (6 bases). The CDR3 contains 15 residues. V shed 5 bases and J shed 0 bases, with 14 bases lying between them.